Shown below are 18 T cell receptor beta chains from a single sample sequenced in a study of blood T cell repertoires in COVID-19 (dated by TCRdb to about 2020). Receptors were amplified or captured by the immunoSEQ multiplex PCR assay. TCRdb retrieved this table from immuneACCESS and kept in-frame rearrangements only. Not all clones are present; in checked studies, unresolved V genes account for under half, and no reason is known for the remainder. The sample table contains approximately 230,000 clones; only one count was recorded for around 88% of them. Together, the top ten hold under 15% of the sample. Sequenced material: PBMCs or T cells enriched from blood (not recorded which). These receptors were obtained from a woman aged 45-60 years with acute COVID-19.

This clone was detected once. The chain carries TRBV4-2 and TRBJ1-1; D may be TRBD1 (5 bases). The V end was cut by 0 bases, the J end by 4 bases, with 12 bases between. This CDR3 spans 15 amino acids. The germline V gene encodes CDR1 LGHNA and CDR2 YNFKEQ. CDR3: CASSQDPGSGTEAFF. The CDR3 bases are TGTGCCAGCAGCCAAGATCCAGGGTCCGGCACTGAAGCTTTCTTT.

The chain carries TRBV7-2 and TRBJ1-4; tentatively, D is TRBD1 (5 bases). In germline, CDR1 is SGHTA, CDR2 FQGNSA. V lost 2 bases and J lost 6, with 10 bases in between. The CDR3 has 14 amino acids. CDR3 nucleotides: TGTGCCAGCAGCTTAACCAGGGCTGATGAAAAACTGTTTTTT. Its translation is CASSLTRADEKLFF.

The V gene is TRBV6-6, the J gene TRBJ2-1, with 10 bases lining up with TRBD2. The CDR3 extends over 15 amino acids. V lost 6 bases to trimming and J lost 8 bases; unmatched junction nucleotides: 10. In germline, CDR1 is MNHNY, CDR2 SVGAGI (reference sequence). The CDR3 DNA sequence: TGTGCCAGCAGCCATAGCGGGAGGAGTGGGCATGAGCAGTTCTTC. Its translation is CASSHSGRSGHEQFF.

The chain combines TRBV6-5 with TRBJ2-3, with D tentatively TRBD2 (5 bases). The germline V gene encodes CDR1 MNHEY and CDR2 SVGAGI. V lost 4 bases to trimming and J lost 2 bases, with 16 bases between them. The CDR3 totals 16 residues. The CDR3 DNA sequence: TGTGCCAGCAGTTCCCTCGGCGCGAGGGCCACAGATACGCAGTATTTT. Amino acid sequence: CASSSLGARATDTQYF.

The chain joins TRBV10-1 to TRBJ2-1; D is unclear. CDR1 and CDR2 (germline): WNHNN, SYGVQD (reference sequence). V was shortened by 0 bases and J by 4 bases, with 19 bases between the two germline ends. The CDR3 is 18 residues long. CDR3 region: CASSESVEFPQLYNEQFF. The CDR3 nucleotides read TGCGCCAGCAGTGAGTCGGTTGAGTTTCCTCAACTTTACAATGAGCAGTTCTTC.

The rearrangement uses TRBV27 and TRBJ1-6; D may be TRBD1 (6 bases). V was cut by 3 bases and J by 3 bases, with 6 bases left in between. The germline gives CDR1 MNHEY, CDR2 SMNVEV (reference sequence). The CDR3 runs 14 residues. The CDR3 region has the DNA TGTGCCAGCAGTTTCAGGGGCTATAATTCACCCCTCCACTTT. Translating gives CASSFRGYNSPLHF.

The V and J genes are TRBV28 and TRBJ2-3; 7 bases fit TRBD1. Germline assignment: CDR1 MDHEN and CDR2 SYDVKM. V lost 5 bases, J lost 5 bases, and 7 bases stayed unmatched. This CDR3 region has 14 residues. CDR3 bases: TGTGCCAGCAGTCTAGACAGGGTTAAAGATACGCAGTATTTT. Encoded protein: CASSLDRVKDTQYF.

CDR3 in DNA: TGTGCCAGCAGTCCCCCCCGGGACAGGTCCCCCTCAGGTGAAAAACTGTTTTTT. It codes for CASSPPRDRSPSGEKLFF. The chain joins TRBV27 to TRBJ1-4; 8 nucleotides match TRBD1. Germline CDR1 and CDR2: MNHEY and SMNVEV (reference sequence). The CDR3 runs 18 residues. V lost 5 bases and J lost 7; bases outside the gene matches: 18. Full variable domain (outside the CDR3, taken from reference TRBV27 and TRBJ1-4): EAQVTQNPRYLITVTGKKLTVTCSQNMNHEYMSWYRQDPGLGLRQIYYSMNVEVTDKGDVPEGYKVSRKEKRNFPLILESPSPNQTSLYFCASSPPRDRSPSGEKLFFGSGTQLSVL.

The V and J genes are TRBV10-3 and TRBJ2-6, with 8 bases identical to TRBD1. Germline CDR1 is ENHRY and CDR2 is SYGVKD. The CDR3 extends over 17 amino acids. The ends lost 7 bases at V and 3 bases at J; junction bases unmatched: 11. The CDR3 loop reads CAITPGQGAGGANVLTF. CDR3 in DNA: TGTGCCATCACCCCGGGGCAGGGGGCTGGTGGGGCCAACGTCCTGACTTTC.

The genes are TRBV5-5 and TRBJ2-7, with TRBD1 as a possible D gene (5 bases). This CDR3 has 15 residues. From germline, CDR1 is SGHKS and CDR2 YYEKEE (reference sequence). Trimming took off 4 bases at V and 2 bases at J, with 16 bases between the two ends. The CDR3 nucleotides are TGTGCCAGCAGCCAATTCAGGACGGACACCTACGAGCAGTACTTC. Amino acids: CASSQFRTDTYEQYF. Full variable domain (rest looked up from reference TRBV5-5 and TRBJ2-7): DAGVTQSPTHLIKTRGQQVTLRCSPISGHKSVSWYQQVLGQGPQFIFQYYEKEERGRGNFPDRFSARQFPNYSSELNVNALLLGDSALYLCASSQFRTDTYEQYFGPGTRLTVT.

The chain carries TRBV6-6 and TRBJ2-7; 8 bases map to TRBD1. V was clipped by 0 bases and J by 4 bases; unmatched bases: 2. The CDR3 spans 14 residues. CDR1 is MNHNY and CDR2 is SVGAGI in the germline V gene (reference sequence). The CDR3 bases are TGTGCCAGCAGTTACTCCGGGACAGGTTACGAGCAGTACTTC. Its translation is CASSYSGTGYEQYF.

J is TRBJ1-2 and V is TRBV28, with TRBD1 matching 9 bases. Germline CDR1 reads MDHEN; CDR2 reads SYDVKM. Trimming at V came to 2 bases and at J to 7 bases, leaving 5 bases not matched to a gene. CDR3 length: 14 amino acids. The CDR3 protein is CASSLTGTGPGYTF. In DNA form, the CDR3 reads TGTGCCAGCAGTTTAACCGGGACAGGGCCTGGCTACACCTTC.

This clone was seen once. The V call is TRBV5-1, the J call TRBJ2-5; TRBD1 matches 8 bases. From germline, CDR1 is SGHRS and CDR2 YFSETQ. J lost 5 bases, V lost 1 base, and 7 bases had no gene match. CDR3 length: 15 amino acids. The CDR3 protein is CASSLTTGGLETQYF. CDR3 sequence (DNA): TGCGCCAGCAGCTTGACAACAGGGGGGTTGGAGACCCAGTACTTC.

CDR3 amino acids: CASSLGVANTGELFF. The CDR3 coding sequence is TGCGCCAGCAGCTTAGGGGTTGCGAACACCGGGGAGCTGTTTTTT. This chain joins TRBV5-1 and TRBJ2-2; weak D call: TRBD1 (5 bases). Germline CDR1 and CDR2: SGHRS and YFSETQ. V lost 2 bases, J lost 0 bases, and 8 bases lay in between. This CDR3 comprises 15 residues.

The CDR3 protein is CASSSPPDGIRATYEQYF. The CDR3 DNA is TGTGCCAGCAGCTCCCCCCCCGATGGTATCAGGGCCACCTACGAGCAGTACTTC. The V and J genes are TRBV7-9 and TRBJ2-7, with a possible D match to TRBD1 (5 bases). The ends were cut back, 4 bases at V and 2 bases at J, with 24 bases in the middle. The CDR3 is 18 amino acids. Germline V gene sequence: CDR1 SEHNR, CDR2 FQNEAQ (reference sequence).

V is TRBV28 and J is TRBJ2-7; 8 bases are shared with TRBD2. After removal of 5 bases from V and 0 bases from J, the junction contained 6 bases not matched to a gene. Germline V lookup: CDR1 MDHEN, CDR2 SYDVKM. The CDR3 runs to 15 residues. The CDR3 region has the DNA TGTGCCAGCAGTCCCGGGGGGGCCTCCTCCTACGAGCAGTACTTC. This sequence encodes CASSPGGASSYEQYF.

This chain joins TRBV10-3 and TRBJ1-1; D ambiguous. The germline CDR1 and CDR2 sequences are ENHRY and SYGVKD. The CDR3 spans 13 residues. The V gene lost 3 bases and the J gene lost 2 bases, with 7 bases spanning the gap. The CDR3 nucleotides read TGTGCCATCAGTGACAGCGGCAACACTGAAGCTTTCTTT. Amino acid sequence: CAISDSGNTEAFF.

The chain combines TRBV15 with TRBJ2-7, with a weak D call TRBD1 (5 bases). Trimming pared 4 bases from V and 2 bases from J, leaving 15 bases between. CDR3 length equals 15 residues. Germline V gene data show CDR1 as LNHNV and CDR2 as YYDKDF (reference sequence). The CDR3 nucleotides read TGTGCCACCAGCAAGGGGTGGGATCCCGCCTACGAGCAGTACTTC. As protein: CATSKGWDPAYEQYF.